These T cell receptor beta chains were read from a single sample in a study of naive and memory T cell subsets. TCRdb reprocessed the 5' RACE reads via MiXCR and lists one record per CDR3 protein. The table records roughly 60,000 distinct CDR3 sequences, 7.2% of them present only once. Every receptor here comes from a male donor in good health. CDR3s include the opening cysteine and the closing phenylalanine or tryptophan. The D gene is left open where the match is weak. The size of a clone is reported for some rows only, either as once, few or many, or as a class for expanded clones.

TRBJ2-7,many,TRBV14,.,CASSRRFGTDLPEQYF,TGTGCCAGCAGTCGGCGGTTTGGGACCGATCTACCCGAGCAGTACTTC
TRBJ1-2,.,TRBV11-2,.,CASSPPGTGRGYGYTF,TGTGCCAGCAGCCCCCCGGGTACGGGGCGCGGCTATGGCTACACCTTC
TRBJ2-1,many,TRBV19,.,CASSKVGVAYNEQFF,TGTGCCAGTAGTAAGGTGGGAGTAGCCTACAATGAGCAGTTCTTC
TRBJ2-1,many,TRBV11-2,TRBD2,CASSLDMVGGPLNEQFF,TGTGCCAGCAGCTTAGATATGGTGGGAGGGCCCCTCAATGAGCAGTTCTTC
TRBJ1-2,.,TRBV19,.,CASSAGYGYTF,TGTGCCAGCAGTGCGGGGTATGGCTACACCTTC
TRBJ2-1,.,TRBV6-4,TRBD1,CASSLWTGVNNEQFF,TGTGCCAGCAGCCTCTGGACAGGCGTAAACAATGAGCAGTTCTTC
TRBJ2-6,many,TRBV5-1,.,CASSLNRGSGANVLTF,TGCGCCAGCAGCTTGAACCGCGGCTCTGGGGCCAACGTCCTGACTTTC
TRBJ2-7,many,TRBV6-5,.,CASSREEGLYEQYF,TGTGCCAGCAGCCGGGAAGAGGGGTTGTACGAGCAGTACTTC
TRBJ1-2,many,TRBV11-2,.,CASSLIGQAANYGYTF,TGTGCCAGCAGCTTAATTGGGCAGGCCGCAAACTATGGCTACACCTTC
TRBJ2-3,few,TRBV12-3/TRBV12-4,TRBD2,CASSLSLAGADTQYF,TGTGCCAGCAGTTTATCGCTAGCGGGGGCAGATACGCAGTATTTT
TRBJ1-5,many,TRBV7-9,TRBD1,CASQTGDQPQHF,TGTGCCAGCCAGACAGGGGATCAGCCCCAGCATTTT
TRBJ1-1,.,TRBV6-5,TRBD1,CASSQLDRATEAFF,TGTGCCAGCAGTCAACTCGACAGGGCGACTGAAGCTTTCTTT
TRBJ2-7,many,TRBV20-1,.,CSARDGGQLAYEQYF,TGCAGTGCTAGAGATGGGGGGCAGTTGGCCTACGAGCAGTACTTC
TRBJ2-1,many,TRBV20-1,.,CSPTDSLGYNEQFF,TGCAGCCCTACAGACAGTTTAGGCTACAATGAGCAGTTCTTC
TRBJ2-1,.,TRBV12-3/TRBV12-4,.,CASSYPGNEQFF,TGTGCCAGCAGTTACCCAGGGAATGAGCAGTTCTTC
TRBJ2-1,.,TRBV19,.,CASSHGGDYNEQFF,TGTGCCAGTAGCCACGGCGGGGACTACAATGAGCAGTTCTTC
TRBJ1-6,few,TRBV20-1,.,CSARDARVDSPLHF,TGCAGTGCTAGAGATGCCAGGGTTGATTCACCCCTCCACTTT
TRBJ2-7,few,TRBV13,.,CASSTGTGQYEQYF,TGTGCCAGCAGTACGGGGACGGGGCAATACGAGCAGTACTTC
TRBJ2-7,many,TRBV7-9,.,CASSSPSTAGGYSYEQYF,TGTGCCAGCAGCTCACCTAGTACCGCTGGCGGGTACTCCTACGAGCAGTACTTC
TRBJ1-5,.,TRBV27,.,CASSFKGGTQPQHF,TGTGCCAGCAGTTTTAAGGGGGGAACTCAGCCCCAGCATTTT
TRBJ2-3,.,TRBV18,.,CASSREGGRTDTQYF,TGTGCCAGCTCACGCGAGGGGGGACGCACAGATACGCAGTATTTT
TRBJ2-1,.,TRBV12-3/TRBV12-4,.,CASSYRAWGYNEQFF,TGTGCCAGCAGTTACCGGGCCTGGGGTTACAATGAGCAGTTCTTC
TRBJ2-2,few,TRBV21-1,.,CASSKRGTGAFTGELFF,TGTGCCAGCAGCAAAAGGGGAACGGGAGCGTTCACCGGGGAGCTGTTTTTT
TRBJ2-7,.,TRBV12-3/TRBV12-4,.,CASSTEIRTGYEQYF,TGTGCCAGCAGTACAGAGATCAGGACGGGCTACGAGCAGTACTTC
TRBJ2-1,.,TRBV27,TRBD2,CASSSPGGGAHNEQFF,TGTGCCAGCAGTTCCCCTGGCGGGGGGGCACACAATGAGCAGTTCTTC
TRBJ2-1,many,TRBV7-9,TRBD1,CASSSLDRGTPGEQFF,TGTGCCAGCAGCTCTCTAGACAGGGGGACGCCGGGTGAGCAGTTCTTC
TRBJ2-5,.,TRBV20-1,.,CSARDPPGGGETHYF,TGCAGTGCCCGAGATCCCCCAGGGGGGGGGGAGACCCATTACTTC
TRBJ2-7,.,TRBV2,TRBD1,CASSEGTGGDEQYF,TGTGCCAGCAGTGAGGGGACAGGGGGCGACGAGCAGTACTTC
TRBJ2-2,many,TRBV6-5,TRBD1,CAARMGQSNTGELFF,TGTGCCGCTAGGATGGGACAGTCGAACACCGGGGAGCTGTTTTTT
TRBJ1-2,few,TRBV13,.,CASSFRGDVGYTF,TGTGCCAGCAGCTTTCGGGGGGACGTTGGCTACACCTTC
TRBJ2-2,.,TRBV6-1,TRBD1,CASSGMRQGAHTGELFF,TGTGCCAGCAGCGGAATGCGGCAGGGGGCCCACACCGGGGAGCTGTTTTTT
TRBJ2-1,.,TRBV5-5,.,CASSLFSGPQEQFF,TGTGCCAGCAGCTTATTTTCAGGGCCACAGGAGCAGTTCTTC
TRBJ2-2,few,TRBV2,TRBD1,CASKDRGSTGELFF,TGTGCCAGCAAAGACAGGGGGTCGACCGGGGAGCTGTTTTTT
TRBJ2-5,many,TRBV20-1,.,CSASQDGETQYF,TGCAGTGCTAGTCAGGACGGGGAGACCCAGTACTTC
TRBJ1-3,few,TRBV7-9,.,CASSLEGNTIYF,TGTGCCAGCAGCTTGGAGGGAAACACCATATATTTT
TRBJ2-1,many,TRBV5-1,.,CASSLVGTPGNEQFF,TGCGCCAGCAGCTTGGTCGGGACCCCGGGAAATGAGCAGTTCTTC
TRBJ2-3,.,TRBV11-2,.,CASSLGEGPGDTQYF,TGTGCCAGCAGCTTAGGTGAGGGCCCCGGAGATACGCAGTATTTT
TRBJ1-1,.,TRBV29-1,.,CSVDRGSNTEAFF,TGCAGCGTTGATAGGGGCTCCAACACTGAAGCTTTCTTT